A single sample is the source of the 31 T cell receptor beta chains below, sequenced in a study of shared clonotypes between healthy human individuals. The data were produced by immunoSEQ multiplex PCR, yet TCRdb's version contains in-frame clones alone and is incomplete. The sample records roughly 770,000 clones, 96% being singletons. In the naive CD8 group, cells lacked CD45RO and were positively selected for CCR7, so terminally differentiated effector memory CD45RA+ cells were left out. Sequencing was carried out using naive CD8+ T cells sorted from blood. The origin of the receptors is a man aged 25-45 years in good health.

The chain links TRBV7-9 to TRBJ1-2, with a tentative D call TRBD1 (6 bases). Trimming cost V 6 bases and J 3 bases, with 8 bases left between them. Per the germline V gene, CDR1 is SEHNR and CDR2 is FQNEAQ (reference sequence). The CDR3 has 12 amino acids. This chain's CDR3 is CASSTGYYGYTF. CDR3 coding DNA: TGTGCCAGCAGTACAGGGTACTATGGCTACACCTTC.

The V gene is TRBV4-1, the J gene TRBJ2-1; 10 bases match TRBD2. CDR1 is MGHRA, CDR2 YSYEKL, per germline. The J segment lost 9 bases and the V segment lost 0 bases, leaving 8 bases of the junction unmatched. The CDR3 loop spans 16 amino acids. CDR3 sequence reads: CASSQEGLAGVFEQFF. The CDR3 DNA sequence: TGCGCCAGCAGCCAAGAAGGGCTAGCGGGAGTGTTTGAGCAGTTCTTC.

The chain links TRBV27 to TRBJ1-5; weak D call: TRBD1 (6 bases). The CDR3 length is 14 residues. From germline, CDR1 is MNHEY and CDR2 SMNVEV (reference sequence). The ends were cut back, 4 bases at V and 8 bases at J, with 15 bases in the middle. Here the CDR3 DNA reads TGTGCCAGCAGTTCGGGGGCCCAAAGCGAGCCCCAGCATTTT. It codes for CASSSGAQSEPQHF.

The chain carries TRBV28 and TRBJ1-1; D ambiguous. CDR1 is MDHEN, CDR2 SYDVKM, per germline. Trimming shortened V by 6 bases and J by 0 bases, and 11 bases separated the two germline ends. The CDR3 contains 14 residues. The DNA for the CDR3 is TGTGCCAGCAGGCCCGGATCAGTGAACACTGAAGCTTTCTTT. This sequence encodes CASRPGSVNTEAFF. Complete variable domain (other parts from reference TRBV28 and TRBJ1-1): DVKVTQSSRYLVKRTGEKVFLECVQDMDHENMFWYRQDPGLGLRLIYFSYDVKMKEKGDIPEGYSVSREKKERFSLILESASTNQTSMYLCASRPGSVNTEAFFGQGTRLTVV.

The chain uses TRBV7-6 and TRBJ2-7, with 15 positions matching TRBD2. The CDR3 has 17 residues. Germline V CDR1 and CDR2: SGHVS, FNYEAQ. V shed 5 bases, J shed 0 bases, and the junction held 5 bases outside the gene matches. CDR3 sequence: CASSEGLAGGNSYEQYF. Here the CDR3 DNA reads TGTGCCAGCAGCGAGGGACTAGCGGGGGGAAACTCCTACGAGCAGTACTTC.

The V and J genes are TRBV28 and TRBJ1-3, with D hard to call. Germline-derived CDR1 and CDR2 are MDHEN and SYDVKM. CDR3 length equals 14 residues. Trimming removed 3 bases at V and 2 bases at J, with 8 bases between. The DNA for the CDR3 is TGTGCCAGCAGTTTCCTGCCGCCTGGAAACACCATATATTTT. Translation: CASSFLPPGNTIYF.

The CDR3 here is CASSIIGQGAQPQHF. The CDR3 nucleotides read TGTGCCAGTAGTATAATTGGGCAGGGGGCTCAGCCCCAGCATTTT. V gene TRBV19 combines with J gene TRBJ1-5; 8 positions agree with TRBD1. V shed 2 bases, J shed 6 bases, and the junction held 6 bases outside the gene matches. In germline, CDR1 is LNHDA, CDR2 SQIVND (reference sequence). The length of the CDR3 is 15 residues.

This rearrangement joins TRBV7-3 to TRBJ2-2, with no clear D. Germline V gives CDR1 SGHTA, CDR2 FQGTGA. Deletions cut 2 bases from V and 4 bases from J, with 8 bases between. The CDR3 is 14 amino acids. CDR3 protein: CASSLSGVTGELFF. The DNA of the CDR3 is TGTGCCAGCAGCTTATCGGGTGTCACCGGGGAGCTGTTTTTT. Looking up the rest from reference TRBV7-3 and TRBJ2-2 gives the full variable domain: GAGVSQTPSNKVTEKGKYVELRCDPISGHTALYWYRQSLGQGPEFLIYFQGTGAADDSGLPNDRFFAVRPEGSVSTLKIQRTERGDSAVYLCASSLSGVTGELFFGEGSRLTVL.

The chain combines TRBV28 with TRBJ1-5; D is unclear. CDR1 and CDR2 from the germline V gene are MDHEN and SYDVKM. V lost 2 bases to trimming and J lost 2 bases, with 10 bases between them. This CDR3 has 15 amino acids. The CDR3 protein is CASSLGRLGNQPQHF. In DNA, the CDR3 is TGTGCCAGCAGTTTAGGCAGGCTGGGCAATCAGCCCCAGCATTTT.

The CDR3 loop is CASSLAGTNTEAFF. The CDR3 DNA follows: TGTGCCAGCAGCTTAGCTGGAACGAACACTGAAGCTTTCTTT. The chain has TRBV11-2 and TRBJ1-1; D ambiguous. Germline V lookup: CDR1 SGHAT, CDR2 FQNNGV. Trimming left V 1 base short and J 1 base short, with 7 bases between. The CDR3 loop spans 14 amino acids.

This clone showed up just once. This chain connects TRBV6-5 to TRBJ2-3, with a tentative D call TRBD2 (5 bases). The CDR3 consists of 14 residues. Germline V gene lookup returns CDR1 MNHEY and CDR2 SVGAGI. The V end lost 6 bases, the J end lost 2 bases, and 12 bases lay between the germline ends. Written as DNA, the CDR3 is TGTGCCAGCAGCCGGGCGGGTCCCACAGATACGCAGTATTTT. It is translated as CASSRAGPTDTQYF.

The V and J genes are TRBV6-1 and TRBJ2-3; D is uncertain. The V end lost 1 base, the J end lost 1 base, and 9 bases lay between the germline ends. CDR3 length: 15 residues. Germline CDR1 is MNHNS and CDR2 is SASEGT. CDR3 coding DNA: TGTGCCAGCAGTGAAGATCCCGGCGGCACAGATACGCAGTATTTT. Translated, it gives CASSEDPGGTDTQYF.

This clone occurred once. Different DNA sequences within this sample yield the same CDR3. The chain is built from TRBV29-1 and TRBJ2-7; D is ambiguous. V lost 0 bases and J lost 4, with 10 bases in between. The CDR3 is 13 residues long. Per germline, CDR1 SQVTM and CDR2 ANQGSEA. The CDR3 sequence: CSVEDTGSYEQYF. The CDR3 DNA reads TGCAGCGTTGAAGACACGGGCAGTTACGAGCAGTACTTC.

The chain couples TRBV7-9 to TRBJ2-1; 10 nucleotides match TRBD2. V lost 1 base, J lost 8 bases, and 8 bases stayed unmatched. The CDR3 runs 16 residues. Per germline, CDR1 SEHNR and CDR2 FQNEAQ (reference sequence). The CDR3 reads CASSLGASGRGYEQFF. The CDR3 DNA sequence: TGTGCCAGCAGCTTAGGCGCTAGCGGGAGAGGTTATGAGCAGTTCTTC.

The CDR3 sequence: CASSSFGNEARNEQFF. The CDR3 DNA sequence: TGCGCCAGCAGCTCGTTCGGGAACGAAGCGCGGAATGAGCAGTTCTTC. J is TRBJ2-1 and V is TRBV5-1; D may be TRBD2 (5 bases). V was cut by 3 bases and J by 7 bases, with 20 bases left in between. The CDR3 length is 16 residues. Looked up from germline, CDR1 is SGHRS and CDR2 is YFSETQ.

The chain is built from TRBV28 and TRBJ2-7; D is tentatively TRBD1 or TRBD2 (5 bases each). The CDR3 runs to 13 residues. Germline V gives CDR1 MDHEN, CDR2 SYDVKM. V lost 5 bases and J lost 4, with 12 bases in between. The CDR3 is CASSLGVGYEQYF. CDR3 DNA sequence: TGTGCCAGCAGTCTGGGGGTTGGGTACGAGCAGTACTTC.

This chain joins TRBV4-1 and TRBJ2-3; D is possibly TRBD2 (5 bases). This CDR3 has 14 amino acids. CDR1 and CDR2 (germline): MGHRA, YSYEKL. V was pared by 2 bases and J by 10 bases, with 16 bases between. DNA of the CDR3: TGCGCCAGCAGCCAACCCGGCAGTCGGGATGCGCAGTATTTT. It yields the protein CASSQPGSRDAQYF.

J is TRBJ2-5 and V is TRBV14, with D possibly matching TRBD2 (6 bases). The CDR3 is 14 residues long. Germline-derived CDR1 and CDR2 are SGHDN and FVKESK. Between the trimmed V and J ends, which lost 4 bases and 0 bases, there was a span of 9 bases. The CDR3 reads CASSPLANQETQYF. In DNA form, the CDR3 reads TGTGCCAGCAGCCCCCTAGCGAACCAAGAGACCCAGTACTTC.

J is TRBJ1-5 and V is TRBV2, with D possibly being TRBD1 (5 bases). Looked up from germline, CDR1 is SNHLY and CDR2 is FYNNEI. The CDR3 length is 13 residues. V dropped 8 bases and J dropped 4 bases, with 12 bases sitting between them. CDR3 in amino acids: CASGLRQNQPQHF. CDR3 coding DNA: TGTGCCAGCGGGTTGCGACAGAATCAGCCCCAGCATTTT.

This chain links TRBV27 with TRBJ1-1; a weak D match, TRBD1 (5 bases). The germline gives CDR1 MNHEY, CDR2 SMNVEV (reference sequence). V was cut by 6 bases and J by 8 bases, with 22 bases left in between. The CDR3 spans 15 residues. This chain's CDR3 is CASRPEWGNTREAFF. In DNA form, the CDR3 reads TGTGCCAGCAGGCCAGAGTGGGGGAACACTAGGGAAGCTTTCTTT.

The rearrangement uses TRBV10-3 and TRBJ1-5; D is possibly TRBD1 (5 bases). Germline V gene data show CDR1 as ENHRY and CDR2 as SYGVKD. The V end was cut by 0 bases, the J end by 7 bases, with 13 bases between. The CDR3 spans 15 residues. DNA for the CDR3: TGTGCCATCAGTGAGTCTGGGGGGGGGTGGCAGCCCCAGCATTTT. It translates to CAISESGGGWQPQHF.

This clone was recorded only once. The chain joins TRBV5-5 to TRBJ2-7, with 11 positions matching TRBD2. This CDR3 comprises 13 residues. Germline assignment: CDR1 SGHKS and CDR2 YYEKEE (reference sequence). Trimming took 7 bases from V and 7 from J; bases not matched to a gene: 7. The chain's CDR3 is CASGTSGRLEQYF. CDR3 DNA: TGTGCCAGCGGCACTAGCGGGAGATTAGAGCAGTACTTC.

The V call is TRBV7-9, the J call TRBJ1-5; D is possibly TRBD1 (5 bases). The CDR3 is made up of 14 amino acids. Germline values: CDR1 SEHNR, CDR2 FQNEAQ (reference sequence). Trimming shortened V by 6 bases and J by 1 base, and 10 bases separated the two germline ends. The CDR3 here is CASRNDSSNQPQHF. The CDR3 DNA reads as TGTGCCAGCAGGAACGACAGCAGCAATCAGCCCCAGCATTTT. Looking up the rest from reference TRBV7-9 and TRBJ1-5 gives the full variable domain: DTGVSQNPRHKITKRGQNVTFRCDPISEHNRLYWYRQTLGQGPEFLTYFQNEAQLEKSRLLSDRFSAERPKGSFSTLEIQRTEQGDSAMYLCASRNDSSNQPQHFGDGTRLSIL.

V and J are TRBV27 and TRBJ2-3; 7 nucleotides match TRBD1. CDR3 length: 16 amino acids. The germline CDR1 and CDR2 sequences are MNHEY and SMNVEV (reference sequence). V dropped 7 bases and J dropped 6; count of bases not matched to a gene: 16. Written as DNA, the CDR3 is TGTGCCAGCATTTCCGGTGATTCGAGGGGGCCTGATACGCAGTATTTT. Translating gives CASISGDSRGPDTQYF.

V usage is TRBV7-2 and J usage is TRBJ2-5; no clear D. CDR3 length equals 16 residues. CDR1 SGHTA and CDR2 FQGNSA come from the germline V gene. Trimming left V 5 bases short and J 5 bases short, with 21 bases between. The CDR3 DNA reads as TGTGCCAGCAGCCCGAAGACACCCCTCGCGAGGGAGACCCAGTACTTC. Translated, it gives CASSPKTPLARETQYF.

This clone was counted once. The chain uses TRBV7-6 and TRBJ2-1; 7 bases match TRBD1. The junction had 13 bases not matched to a gene; V was cut back by 5 bases and J by 3 bases. The CDR3 contains 17 residues. The V gene's germline CDR1 is SGHVS and CDR2 FNYEAQ. CDR3 in amino acids: CASSPTPTGVIYNEQFF. CDR3 bases: TGTGCCAGCAGCCCCACCCCTACAGGGGTTATCTACAATGAGCAGTTCTTC.

The rearrangement joins TRBV7-2 to TRBJ2-6; D call uncertain. CDR1 and CDR2 (germline): SGHTA, FQGNSA. V was cut by 5 bases and J by 4 bases, with 15 bases left in between. The CDR3 consists of 16 residues. Here the CDR3 reads CASSPTVADGANVLTF. For the CDR3, the DNA is TGTGCCAGCAGCCCGACGGTGGCGGACGGGGCCAACGTCCTGACTTTC.

The chain joins TRBV7-6 to TRBJ2-1; D may be TRBD2 (6 bases). CDR1 SGHVS and CDR2 FNYEAQ come from the germline V gene. V lost 6 bases and J 8 bases, leaving 14 bases between the germline ends. The CDR3 contains 13 residues. The CDR3 bases are TGTGCCAGCAGTCGAACGGGCGGGGATGAGCAGTTCTTC. As protein: CASSRTGGDEQFF.

The rearrangement links TRBV2 to TRBJ2-1; 9 positions match TRBD2. This CDR3 is 15 amino acids long. The germline V gene has CDR1 SNHLY and CDR2 FYNNEI. J gave up 6 bases and V 7 bases, and 10 bases lay outside the gene matches. For the CDR3, the DNA is TGTGCCAGCACCCGAACTAGCGGGCTCCTCAATGAGCAGTTCTTC. It yields the protein CASTRTSGLLNEQFF.

The chain employs TRBV28 and TRBJ1-2; D is uncertain. CDR1 is MDHEN, CDR2 SYDVKM, per germline. The CDR3 runs 15 residues. The germline V and J ends were trimmed by 1 base and 6 bases, with 15 bases remaining between them. DNA of the CDR3: TGTGCCAGCAGTTTATTGATGGGCAGCGGGAATGGCTACACCTTC. The encoded protein is CASSLLMGSGNGYTF.

CDR3 nucleotide sequence: TGTGCCAGCAGCGTAGCGCTAGCGGCCTCCTACAATGAGCAGTTCTTC. This codes for CASSVALAASYNEQFF. This rearrangement joins TRBV9 to TRBJ2-1; TRBD2 matches at 7 bases. V was pared by 0 bases and J by 0 bases, with 3 bases of the junction left unmatched. This CDR3 is 16 amino acids long. Germline assignment: CDR1 SGDLS and CDR2 YYNGEE.